These T cell receptor beta chains were read from a single sample in a study of blood T cell dynamics during melanoma immunotherapy. Here immunoSEQ multiplex PCR was the method, and the copy in TCRdb shows in-frame clones only, minus some. This sample has about 17,000 clones, with roughly nine tenths found just once. The sample in question was blood, obtained from a patient treated with checkpoint blockade. The source is a human donor with melanoma. CDR3s include the opening cysteine and the closing phenylalanine or tryptophan. The D gene is left open where the match is weak. Part of the rows lack a size; the others show once, few, many or a class for expanded clones.

V gene,D gene,J gene,clone size,CDR3 protein,CDR3 DNA
TRBV5-6,.,TRBJ1-3,.,CASSLGRGNTIYF,TGTGCCAGCAGCTTGGGGCGGGGAAACACCATATATTTT
TRBV5-1,TRBD1,TRBJ1-2,.,CASSSYRDSAYGYTF,TGCGCCAGCAGCTCGTACCGGGACAGTGCATATGGCTACACCTTC
TRBV2,TRBD1,TRBJ1-2,.,CASSEGTGGYYGYTF,TGTGCCAGCAGTGAAGGGACAGGGGGCTACTATGGCTACACCTTC
TRBV11-3,TRBD2,TRBJ2-3,.,CASSLLAGGMDTQYF,TGTGCCAGCAGCTTACTAGCGGGAGGAATGGATACGCAGTATTTT
TRBV30,TRBD2,TRBJ2-1,.,CARSYWSGGGVNEQFF,TGTGCCCGTTCCTATTGGAGCGGGGGTGGGGTCAATGAGCAGTTCTTC
TRBV28,TRBD1,TRBJ1-2,.,CASLQGAWYGYTF,TGTGCCAGCCTCCAGGGGGCTTGGTATGGCTACACCTTC
TRBV28,TRBD1,TRBJ1-1,once,CASSLLVQGVNTEAFF,TGTGCCAGCAGTTTATTAGTACAGGGGGTGAACACTGAAGCTTTCTTT
TRBV11-2,.,TRBJ2-7,once,CASSTPGRSYEQYF,TGTGCCAGCAGCACTCCGGGACGGTCCTACGAGCAGTACTTC
TRBV10-3,.,TRBJ1-2,.,CAISDPGGVYGYTF,TGTGCCATCAGTGACCCGGGTGGAGTCTATGGCTACACCTTC
TRBV9,.,TRBJ2-5,.,CASSVDWGAGETQYF,TGTGCCAGCAGCGTAGATTGGGGCGCGGGAGAGACCCAGTACTTC
TRBV9,TRBD1,TRBJ2-1,few,CASSPSTPGQGAREQFF,TGTGCCAGCAGCCCCTCCACCCCGGGACAGGGGGCCAGGGAGCAGTTCTTC
TRBV7-2,.,TRBJ1-3,.,CASSLSWTSRVETTIYF,TGTGCCAGCAGCTTATCTTGGACAAGCCGAGTGGAAACCACCATATATTTT
TRBV11-3,.,TRBJ2-1,.,CASSSGESSYNEQFF,TGTGCCAGCTCGTCGGGAGAATCATCCTACAATGAGCAGTTCTTC
TRBV7-2,TRBD1,TRBJ1-2,.,CASSRGTVLNYGYTF,TGTGCCAGCAGCCGCGGGACAGTACTTAACTATGGCTACACCTTC
TRBV29-1,.,TRBJ1-1,.,CSVGTARGAEAFF,TGCAGCGTTGGGACCGCGAGGGGGGCTGAAGCTTTCTTT
TRBV29-1,.,TRBJ2-1,once,CSVVNSPNEQFF,TGCAGCGTTGTCAATAGTCCCAATGAGCAGTTCTTC
TRBV11-2,.,TRBJ1-2,.,CASSLAGEGYGYTF,TGTGCCAGCAGCTTAGCCGGGGAGGGCTATGGCTACACCTTC
TRBV5-6,.,TRBJ2-7,.,CASSTTGYEQYF,TGTGCCAGCAGCACAACAGGGTACGAGCAGTACTTC
TRBV6-1,TRBD1,TRBJ1-5,.,CASSFGTGGQPQHF,TGTGCCAGCAGTTTTGGGACAGGGGGCCAGCCCCAGCATTTT
TRBV2,TRBD2,TRBJ2-5,.,CASNGLAGGKETQYF,TGTGCCAGCAACGGACTAGCGGGAGGGAAAGAGACCCAGTACTTC
TRBV14,.,TRBJ1-2,few,CASSQARGFHGYTF,TGTGCCAGCAGCCAAGCCCGAGGGTTCCATGGCTACACCTTC
TRBV27,TRBD2,TRBJ2-7,.,CASSSPGLGFEQYF,TGTGCCAGCAGTTCGCCGGGACTAGGCTTCGAGCAGTACTTC
TRBV30,.,TRBJ1-5,.,CAWSGGGNQPQHF,TGTGCCTGGAGTGGAGGGGGCAATCAGCCCCAGCATTTT
TRBV7-6,.,TRBJ1-1,few,CASSSRLNTEAFF,TGTGCCAGCAGCTCGAGACTGAACACTGAAGCTTTCTTT
TRBV6-5,.,TRBJ2-3,once,CASSYSPTSTDTQYF,TGTGCCAGCAGTTACTCCCCGACTAGCACAGATACGCAGTATTTT
TRBV2,TRBD2,TRBJ2-1,.,CATARTSAEQFF,TGTGCCACCGCAAGAACTAGCGCTGAGCAGTTCTTC
TRBV7-6,.,TRBJ2-1,.,CASSWALGDEQFF,TGTGCCAGCAGCTGGGCCTTGGGGGATGAGCAGTTCTTC
TRBV5-6,TRBD1,TRBJ1-1,.,CASSSTGEGAEAFF,TGTGCCAGCAGCTCGACAGGGGAGGGAGCTGAAGCTTTCTTT
TRBV7-2,TRBD2,TRBJ2-7,.,CASSLGLAGTSYEQYF,TGTGCCAGCAGCTTAGGGCTAGCGGGGACCTCCTACGAGCAGTACTTC
TRBV30,.,TRBJ1-6,once,CACNSPLHF,TGTGCCTGTAATTCACCCCTCCACTTT
TRBV6-1,TRBD1,TRBJ1-5,.,CASSGDRAHQPQHF,TGTGCCAGCAGTGGGGACAGGGCCCATCAGCCCCAGCATTTT
TRBV6-4,TRBD2,TRBJ2-3,.,CASSVGAGGGDTQYF,TGTGCCAGCAGTGTGGGAGCGGGAGGCGGAGATACGCAGTATTTT
TRBV27,.,TRBJ2-7,.,CASSSSQSYEQYF,TGTGCCAGCAGTTCTTCACAGTCCTACGAGCAGTACTTC
TRBV28,.,TRBJ2-2,.,CASSLPRIAVNTGELFF,TGTGCCAGCAGCCTTCCAAGGATAGCGGTGAACACCGGGGAGCTGTTTTTT
TRBV7-2,.,TRBJ2-5,.,CASSLVYFLGETQYF,TGTGCCAGCAGCTTAGTTTACTTCCTGGGGGAGACCCAGTACTTC
TRBV4-1,.,TRBJ1-5,once,CASSQAPGRNQPQHF,TGCGCCAGCAGCCAGGCCCCAGGGCGCAATCAGCCCCAGCATTTT